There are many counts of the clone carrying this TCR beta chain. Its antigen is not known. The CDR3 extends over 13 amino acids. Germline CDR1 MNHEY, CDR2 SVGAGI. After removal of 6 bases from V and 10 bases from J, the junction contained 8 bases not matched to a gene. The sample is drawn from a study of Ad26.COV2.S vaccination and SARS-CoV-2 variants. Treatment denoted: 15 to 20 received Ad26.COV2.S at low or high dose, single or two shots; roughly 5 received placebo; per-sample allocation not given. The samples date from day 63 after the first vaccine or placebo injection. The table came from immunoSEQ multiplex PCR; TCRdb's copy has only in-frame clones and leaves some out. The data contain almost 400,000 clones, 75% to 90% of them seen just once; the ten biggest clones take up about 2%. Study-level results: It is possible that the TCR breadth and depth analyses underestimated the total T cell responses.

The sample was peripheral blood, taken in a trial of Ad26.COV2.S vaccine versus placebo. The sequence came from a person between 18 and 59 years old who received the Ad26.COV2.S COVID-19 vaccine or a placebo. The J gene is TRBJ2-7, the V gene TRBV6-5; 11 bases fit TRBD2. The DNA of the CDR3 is TGTGCCAGCAGGCCGGGACTAGCGGCGGACCAGTACTTC. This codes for CASRPGLAADQYF.